This T cell receptor beta chain was found in a study of T cells in Graves' hyperthyroidism and ophthalmopathy (dated by TCRdb to between 2018 and 2021). Regarding the study in general: Peripheral blood samples were taken at the time of initial diagnosis, prior to any treatment. A discovery cohort of fewer than 110 patients, 43 with Graves' ophthalmopathy and fewer than 65 with stable Graves' hyperthyroidism, was used to find distinguishing TCR V-J signatures. Whether ophthalmopathy could be predicted prospectively was tested in an independent validation cohort made up of approximately 19 hyperthyroidism patients plus 17 patients who later progressed to ophthalmopathy. For training and testing, the 110 or so patients in the discovery cohort were randomly divided in a 7:3 ratio. In several Graves' hyperthyroidism patients, the study also compared T-cell repertoires from thyroid tissue with T-cell repertoires from blood. After sampling, hyperthyroidism patients received methimazole starting at 30 mg daily, and ophthalmopathy patients received high-dose intravenous methylprednisolone. The paper reports TCR Vbeta CDR3 sequencing of roughly 140 peripheral blood samples: fewer than 50 ophthalmopathy, under 85 hyperthyroidism and 17 progressor patients.

TCR beta CDR3 regions were amplified from RNA transcripts. For the first round of RT-PCR on the TCR CDR3, the HTBI primer set was used together with the Qiagen OneStep RT-PCR kit. The libraries were constructed in a second round of multiplex PCR and then size-selected and purified. Libraries were sequenced paired-end with 100 bp reads on an Illumina HiSeq2000. In the original analysis: SOAPnuke was used to process the raw data, throwing out any read that contained adapters or uncalled bases, had a mean Phred below 15, or lacked an exact constant-primer or identifier match. COPE v1.2.5 was used to merge the high-quality paired reads, and each unique nucleotide sequence was defined as a clonotype. Clonotypes were aligned to IMGT TRBV, TRBD and TRBJ reference segments using MiTCR v1.1. Only V-J combinations with frequency above 0.0001, covering 99% to 99.2% of repertoires, were analysed. A TCS score was defined as the ratio of F50 (clonal expansion) to E x V (chaos), with BLOSUM62-based TCRdist applied between CDR3 peptides within each V-J. Welch's t-statistics and random forest reduced around 510 V-J features to 13, which were used in a naive Bayes classifier (R e1071). TCRdb passed the public sequencing reads through fastp at Q25 and MiXCR, retaining productive beta sequences. For every CDR3 protein sequence, its rows merge into one entry that carries the most common genes and DNA. The V and J calls here are based on TCRdb, not the publication. The sample data list 250,000 to 300,000 distinct CDR3 sequences, and over 15% of these were observed just once. Around 55% of the sample is in the top ten clones.

Here V drops 4 bases and J drops 4 bases, and the junction holds 11 bases not matched to any gene. For CDR1 and CDR2, the germline V gene lists SGHVS and FQNEAQ. Reading from cysteine to phenylalanine, the CDR3 counts 16 amino acids. Left in the record is the CDR3 DNA by itself, 48 bases read in frame from the first base. The paper's findings and limits, for the study overall: Most expanded thyroid clonotypes (frequency above 0.001) were also found in blood, which suggests that blood repertoires may mirror thyroid immune responses. In validation, progression to ophthalmopathy was predicted by the model with 65% to 71% sensitivity and nearly 75% specificity, a median of about 6 months before onset. A 13 V-J signature model separated ophthalmopathy from stable hyperthyroidism, with around 90% sensitivity and approximately 81% specificity in cross-validation and 80%/75% in testing. Sample size was not statistically predetermined, and investigators were not blinded to group allocation.

A remark on this clonotype: The specificity of this receptor is unknown. No base qualities exist here, and no much larger clone lies one base off it.

Ophthalmopathy patients had moderately to severely active disease, Clinical Activity Score of at least 3, NOSPECS grade of at least 4, and duration under 3 months. Patients with uncontrolled infections, other autoimmune diseases, pregnancy or lactation were excluded. Diagnoses were established on the basis of clinical symptoms, serum thyroxine and TRAb, thyroid ultrasound, and orbital computed tomography. Ficoll-Paque density gradient centrifugation was used to isolate PBMCs from 8 to 10 ml of fresh peripheral blood. Total RNA was extracted using Trizol reagent, and RNA quality was assessed on an Agilent 2100 Bioanalyzer.

The sequenced sample was blood. The clonotype originates from a woman aged 60-75 years with Graves' ophthalmopathy. The rearranged chain carries TRBV7-8 and TRBJ2-7, with TRBD1 matching 9 junction bases. The CDR3 sequence is CASSSLPGQGVYEQYF. The nucleotide sequence is TGTGCCAGCAGCTCGCTTCCGGGACAGGGAGTATACGAGCAGTACTTC.